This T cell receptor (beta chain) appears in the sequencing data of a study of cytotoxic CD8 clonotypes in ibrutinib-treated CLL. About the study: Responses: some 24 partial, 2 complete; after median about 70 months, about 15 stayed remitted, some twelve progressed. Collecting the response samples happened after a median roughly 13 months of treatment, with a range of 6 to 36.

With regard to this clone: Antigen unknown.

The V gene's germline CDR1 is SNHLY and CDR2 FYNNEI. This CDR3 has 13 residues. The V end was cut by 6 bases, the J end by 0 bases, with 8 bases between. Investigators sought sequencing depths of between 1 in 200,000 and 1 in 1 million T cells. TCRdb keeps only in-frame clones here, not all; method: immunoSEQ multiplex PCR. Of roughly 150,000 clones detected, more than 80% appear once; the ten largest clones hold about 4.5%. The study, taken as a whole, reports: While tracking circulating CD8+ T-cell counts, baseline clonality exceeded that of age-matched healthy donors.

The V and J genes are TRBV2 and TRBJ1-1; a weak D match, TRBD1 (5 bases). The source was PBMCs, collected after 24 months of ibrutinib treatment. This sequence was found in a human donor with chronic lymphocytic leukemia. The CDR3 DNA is TGTGCCAGCAGAAGACAGTTGAACACTGAAGCTTTCTTT. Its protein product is CASRRQLNTEAFF. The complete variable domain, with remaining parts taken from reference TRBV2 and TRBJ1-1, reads EPEVTQTPSHQVTQMGQEVILRCVPISNHLYFYWYRQILGQKVEFLVSFYNNEISEKSEIFDDQFSVERPDGSNFTLKIRSTKLEDSAMYFCASRRQLNTEAFFGQGTRLTVV.